Included here is one T cell receptor (beta chain) sequence, with context. Its target is not known. Assay: immunoSEQ multiplex PCR; the TCRdb copy retains only in-frame clones and omits some. The sample lists about 120,000 clones; approximately 95% were seen once. The sample is drawn from a study of graft-versus-host responses after intestinal transplantation. At the level of the study: Each patient got anti-thymocyte globulin induction, then tacrolimus and steroids for roughly 3 years. Study-wide findings and caveats: Within the allografts of patients who had graft-donor T cell macrochimerism, graft-versus-host to host-versus-graft clonal ratios were high.

Germline V gene data show CDR1 as LGHNA and CDR2 as YSLEER. The CDR3 totals 13 residues. The V and J ends lost 0 bases and 9 bases respectively, with 9 bases between them. This rearrangement joins TRBV4-3 to TRBJ2-1; maybe TRBD1 (5 bases). This specimen was unstimulated CD8+ T cells sorted from spleen or lymph node cells, taken before intestinal transplant. This clonotype originated in a human donor who received an intestinal transplant. DNA of the CDR3: TGCGCCAGCAGCCAAGATAGGCAGGGTGAGCAGTTCTTC. It is translated as CASSQDRQGEQFF.